This T cell receptor beta chain was recovered during a study of T-cell memory formation after mild COVID-19. Findings and limits, study-wide: Among contracting clones, CD4+ were mainly CM/EM and CD8+ enriched in EMRA.

This clonotype was counted many times. Antigen: not known. Germline lookup yields CDR1 MNHEY and CDR2 SVGAGI. Losses at the gene ends were 3 bases for V and 0 bases for J; bases not matched to a gene: 17. The length of the CDR3 is 19 residues. TCRdb used MiXCR to reprocess the 5' RACE reads, holding one entry per CDR3 protein. This table has some 110,000 distinct CDR3 sequences, under 15% appearing once. The rearrangement uses TRBV6-5 and TRBJ2-7, with 7 positions matching TRBD1. This TCR came from an adult woman who had mild COVID-19 (a few samples of this study predate the infection). Cell type and time point are not known. Sample: PBMCs or a T cell subset sorted from them (not recorded which). As DNA, the CDR3 is TGTGCCAGCAGTTATTCTCGCCGGAGCACAAGGGACAGCTCCTACGAGCAGTACTTC. The encoded protein is CASSYSRRSTRDSSYEQYF.